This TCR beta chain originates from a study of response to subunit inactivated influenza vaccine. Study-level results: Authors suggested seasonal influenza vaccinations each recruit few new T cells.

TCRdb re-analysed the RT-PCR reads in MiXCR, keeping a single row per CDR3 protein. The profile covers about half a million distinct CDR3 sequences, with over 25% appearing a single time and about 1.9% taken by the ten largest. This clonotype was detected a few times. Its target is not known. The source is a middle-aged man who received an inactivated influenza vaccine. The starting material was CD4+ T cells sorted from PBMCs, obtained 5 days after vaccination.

Here the CDR3 DNA reads TGTGCCAGCAGCTTTAATAGCGGGCCCCCGAACATTCAGTACTTC. As protein: CASSFNSGPPNIQYF. This chain uses TRBV7-2 with TRBJ2-4, with 7 bases matching TRBD2. V shed 3 bases, J shed 7 bases, and the junction held 9 bases outside the gene matches. Germline V CDR1 and CDR2: SGHTA, FQGNSA. This CDR3 is built from 15 residues.